The rows below give T cell receptor beta chains drawn from one sample of a study of cytomegalovirus exposure and HLA in healthy donors. Produced via immunoSEQ multiplex PCR; TCRdb's table is partial and in-frame only. Of some 150,000 clones in the sample, about four fifths were seen once. Input material: PBMCs. These receptors came from a woman younger than 35 in good health and CMV-seronegative. Each CDR3 is given with its conserved first and last residue. A D gene is named only where the DNA matches it firmly. Clone size is not always given. Where it is, it says once, few, many or a class for expanded clones.

>TRBD1|few|TRBJ2-6|TRBV18
TGTGCCAGCTCACCACCGAAGGACAGGGGGGCCAACGTCCTGACTTTC
CASSPPKDRGANVLTF
>TRBD2|NA|TRBJ2-1|TRBV5-1
TGCGCCAGCAGTTACCTAGCGGGAAGCTCCTACAATGAGCAGTTCTTC
CASSYLAGSSYNEQFF
>NA|NA|TRBJ2-7|TRBV19
TGTGCCAGTAGTCAACGTTTCAGGGGACCTAGGGAGCAGTACTTC
CASSQRFRGPREQYF
>TRBD1|few|TRBJ2-7|TRBV6-6
TGTGCCAGCAGTCGGGACAGGCGAGAGCAGTACTTC
CASSRDRREQYF
>NA|NA|TRBJ1-5|TRBV7-3
TGTGCCAGCAGCATGACAGCCGATCAGCCCCAGCATTTT
CASSMTADQPQHF
>TRBD2|NA|TRBJ2-1|TRBV19
TGTGCCAGTAGTATTGGGGGTCGGACTAGCGGGAGGGAGGTTGAGCAGTTCTTC
CASSIGGRTSGREVEQFF
>NA|NA|TRBJ2-1|TRBV11-2
TGTGCCAGCAGCTTGGTTTACGGTAGCGATGAGCAGTTCTTC
CASSLVYGSDEQFF
>NA|NA|TRBJ1-1|TRBV10-3
TGTGCCATCAGTGAGTCCAGGTGGGCTTTCTTT
CAISESRWAFF
>NA|NA|TRBJ2-7|TRBV10-3
TGTGCCATCAGTGAGTCGGGGGCAGGGGCCTTC
CAISESGAGAF
>NA|few|TRBJ2-4|TRBV2
TGTGCCAGCAGCGTCCGACACGAAAACATTCAGTACTTC
CASSVRHENIQYF
>TRBD2|NA|TRBJ2-1|TRBV27
TGTGCCAGCAGTTTCGGGTCCGGGGGGGTCGATGAGCAGTTCTTC
CASSFGSGGVDEQFF
>NA|few|TRBJ1-4|TRBV7-9
TGTGCCAGCAGCTCGTCAGGTGTTGGGGAAAAACTGTTTTTT
CASSSSGVGEKLFF
>NA|NA|TRBJ1-5|TRBV28
TGTGCCAGCAGTTTCCGGCAGGTCTATCAGCCCCAGCATTTT
CASSFRQVYQPQHF
>NA|NA|TRBJ1-5|TRBV19
TGTGCCAGTATTAAAAGACGTGGAGATAATCAGCCCCAGCATTTT
CASIKRRGDNQPQHF
>NA|NA|TRBJ1-2|TRBV5-4
TGTGCCAGCAGTCGTCGGTGGACGGAGGATGGCTACACCTTC
CASSRRWTEDGYTF
>NA|NA|TRBJ2-5|TRBV30
TGTGCCTGGAGTGGCGATGTGAGGGAAGAGACCCAGTACTTC
CAWSGDVREETQYF
>NA|NA|TRBJ2-3|TRBV28
TGTGCCAGTCTTTCGACGGACACCCGTTTTAGCACAGATACGCAGTATTTT
CASLSTDTRFSTDTQYF
>TRBD1|NA|TRBJ2-7|TRBV7-2
TGTGCCAGCACCTCGGACAGGGCGTACGAGCAGTACTTC
CASTSDRAYEQYF
>NA|NA|TRBJ2-5|TRBV13
TGTGCCAGCAGCTTATCGACAGATTTATTGGAGCAGTACTTC
CASSLSTDLLEQYF
>NA|NA|TRBJ2-1|TRBV28
TGTGCCAGCAACCCGCCTAGGGGAAGCTCCTACAATGAGCAGTTCTTC
CASNPPRGSSYNEQFF
>NA|NA|TRBJ1-1|TRBV7-2
TGTGCCAGCAGCCGAGGGACAAATACCGAAGCTTTCTTT
CASSRGTNTEAFF
>TRBD2|NA|TRBJ2-7|TRBV28
TGTGCCAGCAGTTTTCTGGGTAGCGGGAGGAGAGAGCAGTACTTC
CASSFLGSGRREQYF
>TRBD1|NA|TRBJ2-7|TRBV28
TGTGCCAGCAGTCAAGACGGGACAGGGAGGATATACGAGCAGTACTTC
CASSQDGTGRIYEQYF
>TRBD1|NA|TRBJ1-1|TRBV29-1
TGCAGCGCACGACAGGGGTATTCGTATAGCACTGAAGCTTTCTTT
CSARQGYSYSTEAFF
>NA|NA|TRBJ1-1|TRBV6-6
TGTGCCAGCAGTTTTGCGGGAGCTGGGGGCACTGAAGCTTTCTTT
CASSFAGAGGTEAFF
>TRBD2|NA|TRBJ2-7|TRBV27
TGTGCCAGCAGGATAGCGGGAGCATTCGAGCAGTACTTC
CASRIAGAFEQYF
>NA|NA|TRBJ2-1|TRBV7-3
TGTGCCAGCAGCTTAGGGCTAGCCGCGAGTGAGCAGTTCTTC
CASSLGLAASEQFF
>NA|NA|TRBJ2-7|TRBV6-5
TGTGCCAGCAGTCCATGGGACTCCGCGTACGAGCAGTACTTC
CASSPWDSAYEQYF
>TRBD1|NA|TRBJ2-7|TRBV7-2
TGTGCCAGCAGCTTAGGGACAGGGGCTTACTACGAGCAGTACTTC
CASSLGTGAYYEQYF
>NA|NA|TRBJ1-5|TRBV19
TGTGCCAGTACCTTCGGGGGGTTCAATCAGCCCCAGCATTTT
CASTFGGFNQPQHF
>TRBD1|NA|TRBJ1-2|TRBV27
TGTGCCAGCAGTTCCCCGACAGGGAACTATGGCTACACCTTC
CASSSPTGNYGYTF
>TRBD2|NA|TRBJ2-1|TRBV5-1
TGCGCCAGCAGCTGGACTAGCGGGAACTACAATGAGCAGTTCTTC
CASSWTSGNYNEQFF
>TRBD2|NA|TRBJ2-1|TRBV6-1
TGTGCCAGCAGTGACGCGGGGGAAGCCGGGGATGAGCAGTTCTTC
CASSDAGEAGDEQFF
>TRBD2|NA|TRBJ2-1|TRBV14
TGTGCCAGCAGCCAAGTCACGGGAGGTGGAGAGCAGTTCTTC
CASSQVTGGGEQFF
>NA|NA|TRBJ2-3|TRBV7-3
TGTGCCAGCAGCTCCAACACAGATACGCAGTATTTT
CASSSNTDTQYF
>NA|NA|TRBJ1-2|TRBV5-8
TGTGCCAGCAGCTTGGACGGGCGGGGTAGGGCAGGGATCTATGGCTACACCTTC
CASSLDGRGRAGIYGYTF
>NA|NA|TRBJ1-6|TRBV13
TGTGCCAGCAGCTCCCTTCGGGCAGGGTTTAATTCACCCCTCCACTTT
CASSSLRAGFNSPLHF
>NA|NA|TRBJ2-1|TRBV19
TGTGCCAGTATGAGCCTGAATACTAACAATGAGCAGTTCTTC
CASMSLNTNNEQFF
>TRBD1|once|TRBJ1-2|TRBV6-1
TGTGCCAGCAGATTCTCCGACAGGGTGGGTGGCTACACCTTC
CASRFSDRVGGYTF
>TRBD1|NA|TRBJ2-7|TRBV19
TGTGCCAGTAGTATCCGGGACAGTCTAACCTACGAGCAGTACTTC
CASSIRDSLTYEQYF
>NA|NA|TRBJ2-1|TRBV4-3
TGCGCCAGCAGCCAAGATCAAGGGGGGGATGAGCAGTTCTTC
CASSQDQGGDEQFF
>NA|few|TRBJ2-7|TRBV6-1
TGTGCCAGCAGTGAGGGGACTTTTACCCCTTACGAGCAGTACTTC
CASSEGTFTPYEQYF